The following is a T cell receptor (beta chain) sequence with its context. Its specificity is not known. The record originates from a study of cytomegalovirus exposure and HLA in healthy donors. Primers: 60 Vbeta forward and 13 Jbeta reverse. Repertoires were generated with immunoSEQ multiplex PCR, while TCRdb's copy carries only in-frame clones and drops some. Of about 99,000 clones in the sample, almost 80% were seen once. Study-level results: Later analysis indicated greater clonal expansion among HLA-associated TCR beta chains than among equally common other chains.

This TCR was recovered from a man aged 60 to 69 in good health and CMV-seropositive. Sequences were obtained from PBMCs.

This CDR3 is CASSVDGGSKTQYF. DNA of the CDR3: TGTGCCAGCAGCGTAGATGGGGGCTCAAAGACCCAGTACTTC. This chain connects TRBV9 to TRBJ2-5, with a weak D call TRBD1 (6 bases). Between the trimmed V and J ends, which lost 0 bases and 6 bases, there was a span of 12 bases. Germline V gene data show CDR1 as SGDLS and CDR2 as YYNGEE. The CDR3 extends over 14 amino acids.